These T cell receptor beta chains were read from a single sample in a study of blood T cell repertoires in COVID-19. The assay was immunoSEQ multiplex PCR, and TCRdb's table has in-frame clones only and misses some. The sample holds about 50,000 clones, roughly 87% seen once. Material for sequencing was peripheral blood. The origin of the receptors is a human donor with active COVID-19. The donor label of this sample is uncertain. The CDR3 runs from the conserved cysteine through the conserved F or W. Each record gives: V gene, J gene, clone size, CDR3 protein. Clone size is stated in some rows and not others, as once, few, many or a class when expanded.

V gene: TRBV5-4; J gene: TRBJ1-5; clone size: .; CDR3 protein: CASGLHGNQPQHF
V gene: TRBV6-6; J gene: TRBJ1-1; clone size: once; CDR3 protein: CASRVGGGTEAFF
V gene: TRBV7-7; J gene: TRBJ2-5; clone size: .; CDR3 protein: CASSSIGQLETQYF
V gene: TRBV7-2; J gene: TRBJ2-7; clone size: .; CDR3 protein: CASSLATTGGYEQYF
V gene: TRBV7-2; J gene: TRBJ1-1; clone size: few; CDR3 protein: CASSFGQLNTEAFF
V gene: TRBV3-1/TRBV3-2; J gene: TRBJ1-1; clone size: once; CDR3 protein: CASTQGGAQAFF
V gene: TRBV6-2/TRBV6-3; J gene: TRBJ2-1; clone size: .; CDR3 protein: CASSRLAGVYNEQFF
V gene: TRBV18; J gene: TRBJ1-2; clone size: few; CDR3 protein: CASSSTGERNGYTF
V gene: TRBV7-2; J gene: TRBJ2-4; clone size: .; CDR3 protein: CASSPLGFISNIQYF
V gene: TRBV2; J gene: TRBJ2-5; clone size: .; CDR3 protein: CASISTGRDSTQETQYF
V gene: TRBV6-4; J gene: TRBJ1-5; clone size: .; CDR3 protein: CASSGHQPQHF
V gene: TRBV27; J gene: TRBJ2-7; clone size: .; CDR3 protein: CASSMGDAGGFYYEQYF
V gene: TRBV12-3/TRBV12-4; J gene: TRBJ2-5; clone size: .; CDR3 protein: CASTLGLKETQYF
V gene: TRBV2; J gene: TRBJ1-5; clone size: .; CDR3 protein: CASSGPGTGNNQPQHF
V gene: TRBV29-1; J gene: TRBJ2-2; clone size: once; CDR3 protein: CNLIGDGGASTGELFF
V gene: TRBV18; J gene: TRBJ2-7; clone size: .; CDR3 protein: CASSLLETYEQYF
V gene: TRBV10-3; J gene: TRBJ1-1; clone size: once; CDR3 protein: CAIGEGVLNTEAFF